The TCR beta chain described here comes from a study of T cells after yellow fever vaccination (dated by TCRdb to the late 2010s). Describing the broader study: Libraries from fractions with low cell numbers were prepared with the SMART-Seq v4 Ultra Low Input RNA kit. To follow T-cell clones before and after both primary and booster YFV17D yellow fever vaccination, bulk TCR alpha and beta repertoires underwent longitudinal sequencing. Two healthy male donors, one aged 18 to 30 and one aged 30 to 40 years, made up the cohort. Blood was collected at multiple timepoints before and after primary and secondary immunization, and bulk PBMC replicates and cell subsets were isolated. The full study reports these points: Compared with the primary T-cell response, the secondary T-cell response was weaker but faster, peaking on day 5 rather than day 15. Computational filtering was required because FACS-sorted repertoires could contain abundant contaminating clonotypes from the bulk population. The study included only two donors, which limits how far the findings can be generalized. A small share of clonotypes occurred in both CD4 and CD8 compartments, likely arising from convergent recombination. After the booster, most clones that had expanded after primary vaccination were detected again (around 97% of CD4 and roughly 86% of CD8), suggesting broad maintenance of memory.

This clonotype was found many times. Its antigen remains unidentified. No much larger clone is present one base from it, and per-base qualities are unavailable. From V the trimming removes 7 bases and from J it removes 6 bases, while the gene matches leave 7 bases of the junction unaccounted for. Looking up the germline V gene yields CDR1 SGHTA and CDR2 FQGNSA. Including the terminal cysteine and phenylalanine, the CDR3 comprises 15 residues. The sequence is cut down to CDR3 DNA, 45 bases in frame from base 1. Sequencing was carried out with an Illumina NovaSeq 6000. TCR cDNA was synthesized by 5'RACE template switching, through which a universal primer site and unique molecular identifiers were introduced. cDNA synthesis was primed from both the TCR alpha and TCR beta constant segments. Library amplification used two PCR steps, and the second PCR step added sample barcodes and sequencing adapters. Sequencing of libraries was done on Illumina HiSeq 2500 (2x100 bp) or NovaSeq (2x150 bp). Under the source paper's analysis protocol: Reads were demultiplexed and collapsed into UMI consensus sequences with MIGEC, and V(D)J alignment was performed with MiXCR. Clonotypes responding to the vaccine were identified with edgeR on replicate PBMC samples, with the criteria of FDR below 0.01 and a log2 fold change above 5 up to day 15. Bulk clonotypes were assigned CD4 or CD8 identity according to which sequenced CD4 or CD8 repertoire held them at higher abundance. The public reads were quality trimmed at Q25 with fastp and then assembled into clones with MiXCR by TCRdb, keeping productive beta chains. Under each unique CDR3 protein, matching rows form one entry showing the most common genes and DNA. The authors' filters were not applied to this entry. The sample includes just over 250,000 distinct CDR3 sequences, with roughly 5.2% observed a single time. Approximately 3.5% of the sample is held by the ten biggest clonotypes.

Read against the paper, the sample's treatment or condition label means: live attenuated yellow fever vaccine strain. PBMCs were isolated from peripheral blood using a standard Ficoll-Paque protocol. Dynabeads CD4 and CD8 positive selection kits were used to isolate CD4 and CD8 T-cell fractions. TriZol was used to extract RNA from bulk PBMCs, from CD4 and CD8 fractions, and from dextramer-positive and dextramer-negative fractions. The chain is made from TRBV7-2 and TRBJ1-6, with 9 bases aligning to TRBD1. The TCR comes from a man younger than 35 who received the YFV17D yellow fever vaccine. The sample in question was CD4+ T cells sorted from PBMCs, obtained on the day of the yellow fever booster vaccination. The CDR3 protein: CASNSPTGGNSPLHF. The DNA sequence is TGTGCCAGCAACAGTCCGACAGGGGGTAATTCACCCCTCCACTTT.